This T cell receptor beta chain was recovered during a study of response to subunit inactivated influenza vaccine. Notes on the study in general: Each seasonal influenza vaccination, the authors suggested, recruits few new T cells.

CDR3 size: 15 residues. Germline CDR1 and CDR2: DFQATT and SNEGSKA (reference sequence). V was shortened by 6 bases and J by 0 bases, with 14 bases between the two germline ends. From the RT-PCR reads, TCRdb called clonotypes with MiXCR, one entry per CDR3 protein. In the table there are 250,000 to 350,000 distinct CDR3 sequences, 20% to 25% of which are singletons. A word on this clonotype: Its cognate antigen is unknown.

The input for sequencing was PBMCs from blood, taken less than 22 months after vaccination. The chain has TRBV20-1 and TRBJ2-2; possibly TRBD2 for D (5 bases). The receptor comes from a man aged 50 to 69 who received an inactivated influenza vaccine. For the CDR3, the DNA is TGCAGTGCCCGAGGGCACGTAACGAACACCGGGGAGCTGTTTTTT. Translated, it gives CSARGHVTNTGELFF.